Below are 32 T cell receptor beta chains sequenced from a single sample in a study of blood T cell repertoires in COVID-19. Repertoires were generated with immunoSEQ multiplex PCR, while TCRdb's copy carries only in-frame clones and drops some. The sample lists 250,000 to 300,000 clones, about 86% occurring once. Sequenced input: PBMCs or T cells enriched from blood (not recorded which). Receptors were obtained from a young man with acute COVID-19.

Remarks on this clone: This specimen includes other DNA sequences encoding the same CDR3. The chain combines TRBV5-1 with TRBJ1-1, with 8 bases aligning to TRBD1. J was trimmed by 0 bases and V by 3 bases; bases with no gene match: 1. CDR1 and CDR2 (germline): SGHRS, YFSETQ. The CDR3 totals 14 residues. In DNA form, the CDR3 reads TGCGCCAGCAGCTCAGGGGGCATGAACACTGAAGCTTTCTTT. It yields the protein CASSSGGMNTEAFF.

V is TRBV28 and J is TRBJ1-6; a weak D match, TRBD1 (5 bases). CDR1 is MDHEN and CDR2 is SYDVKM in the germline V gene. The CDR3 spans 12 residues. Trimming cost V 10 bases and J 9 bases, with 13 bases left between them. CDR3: CATIRGPSPLHF. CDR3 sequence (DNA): TGTGCCACGATAAGGGGCCCTTCACCCCTCCACTTT.

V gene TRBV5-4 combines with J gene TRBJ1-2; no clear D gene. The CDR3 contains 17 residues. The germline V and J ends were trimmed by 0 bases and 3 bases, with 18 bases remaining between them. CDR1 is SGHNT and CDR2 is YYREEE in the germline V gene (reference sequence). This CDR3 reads CASSLGSGRGKDYGYTF. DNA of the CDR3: TGTGCCAGCAGCTTGGGTTCGGGCAGAGGGAAAGACTATGGCTACACCTTC.

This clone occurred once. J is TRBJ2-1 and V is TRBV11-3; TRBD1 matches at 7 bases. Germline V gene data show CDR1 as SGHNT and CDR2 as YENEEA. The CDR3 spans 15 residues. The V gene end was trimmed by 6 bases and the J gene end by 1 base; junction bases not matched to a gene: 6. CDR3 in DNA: TGTGCCAGCAGTAATCCGGGACAGTCCTACAATGAGCAGTTCTTC. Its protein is CASSNPGQSYNEQFF.

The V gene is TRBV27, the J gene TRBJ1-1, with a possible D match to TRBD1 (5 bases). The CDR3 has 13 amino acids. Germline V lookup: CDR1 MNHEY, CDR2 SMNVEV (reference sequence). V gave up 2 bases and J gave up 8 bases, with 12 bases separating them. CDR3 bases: TGTGCCAGCAGTTTAGACAGCCTCTCGGAAGCTTTCTTT. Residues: CASSLDSLSEAFF.

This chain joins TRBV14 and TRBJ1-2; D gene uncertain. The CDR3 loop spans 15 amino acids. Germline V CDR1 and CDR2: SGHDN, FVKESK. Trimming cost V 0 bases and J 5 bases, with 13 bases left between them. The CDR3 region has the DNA TGTGCCAGCAGCCAAGAAGCTTATAATACGTATGGCTACACCTTC. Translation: CASSQEAYNTYGYTF.

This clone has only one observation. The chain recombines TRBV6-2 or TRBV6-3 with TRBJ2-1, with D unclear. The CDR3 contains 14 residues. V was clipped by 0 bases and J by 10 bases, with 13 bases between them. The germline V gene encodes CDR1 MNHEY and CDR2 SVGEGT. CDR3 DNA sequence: TGTGCCAGCAGTTACTCGGTCCTGGGCTGGGAGCAGTTCTTC. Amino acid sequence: CASSYSVLGWEQFF.

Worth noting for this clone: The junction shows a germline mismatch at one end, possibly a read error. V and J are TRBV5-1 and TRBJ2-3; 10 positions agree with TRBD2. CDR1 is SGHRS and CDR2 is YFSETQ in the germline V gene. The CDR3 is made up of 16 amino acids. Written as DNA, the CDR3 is TGTGCCAGCAGCTTGGCAGCGGGAGGGCCCACAGATACGCAGTATTTT. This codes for CASSLAAGGPTDTQYF.

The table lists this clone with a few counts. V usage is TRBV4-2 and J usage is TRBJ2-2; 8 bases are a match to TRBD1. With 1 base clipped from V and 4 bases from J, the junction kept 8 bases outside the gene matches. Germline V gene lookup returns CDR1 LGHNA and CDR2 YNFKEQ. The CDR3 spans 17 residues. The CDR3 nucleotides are TGTGCCAGCAGCCAAGGGGTGACAGGGGTTGCCACCGGGGAGCTGTTTTTT. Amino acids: CASSQGVTGVATGELFF.

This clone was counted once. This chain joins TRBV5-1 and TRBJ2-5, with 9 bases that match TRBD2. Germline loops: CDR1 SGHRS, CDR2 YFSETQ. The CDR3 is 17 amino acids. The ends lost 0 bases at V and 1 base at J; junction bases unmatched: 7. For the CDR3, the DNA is TGCGCCAGCAGCTTGGTTGGCGGGGGGGCCCCCCAAGAGACCCAGTACTTC. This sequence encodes CASSLVGGGAPQETQYF.

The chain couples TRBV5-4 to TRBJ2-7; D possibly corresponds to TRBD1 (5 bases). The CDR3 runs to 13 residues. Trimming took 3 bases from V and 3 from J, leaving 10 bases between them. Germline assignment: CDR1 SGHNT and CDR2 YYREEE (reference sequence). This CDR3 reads CASSYDRDYEQYV. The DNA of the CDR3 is TGTGCCAGCAGCTACGACAGAGACTACGAGCAGTACGTC.

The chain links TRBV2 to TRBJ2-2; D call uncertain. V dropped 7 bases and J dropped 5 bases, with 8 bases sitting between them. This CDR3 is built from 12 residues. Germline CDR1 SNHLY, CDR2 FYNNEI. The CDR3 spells CASITQTGELFF. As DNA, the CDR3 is TGTGCCAGCATAACACAAACCGGGGAGCTGTTTTTT.

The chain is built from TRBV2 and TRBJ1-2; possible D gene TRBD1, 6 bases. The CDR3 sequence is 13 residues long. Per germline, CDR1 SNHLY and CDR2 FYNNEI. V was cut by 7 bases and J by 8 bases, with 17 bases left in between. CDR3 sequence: CASTERGFGGYTF. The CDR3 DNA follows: TGTGCCAGCACCGAAAGGGGGTTCGGGGGCTACACCTTC.

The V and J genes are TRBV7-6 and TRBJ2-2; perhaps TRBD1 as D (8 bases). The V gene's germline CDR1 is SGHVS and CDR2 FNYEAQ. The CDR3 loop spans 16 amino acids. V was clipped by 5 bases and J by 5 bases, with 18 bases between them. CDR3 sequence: CASSLEQGGYTGELFF. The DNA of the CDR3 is TGTGCCAGCAGCCTCGAACAGGGGGGGTATACCGGGGAGCTGTTTTTT. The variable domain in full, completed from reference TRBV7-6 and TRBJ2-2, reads GAGVSQSPRYKVTKRGQDVALRCDPISGHVSLYWYRQALGQGPEFLTYFNYEAQQDKSGLPNDRFSAERPEGSISTLTIQRTEQRDSAMYRCASSLEQGGYTGELFFGEGSRLTVL.

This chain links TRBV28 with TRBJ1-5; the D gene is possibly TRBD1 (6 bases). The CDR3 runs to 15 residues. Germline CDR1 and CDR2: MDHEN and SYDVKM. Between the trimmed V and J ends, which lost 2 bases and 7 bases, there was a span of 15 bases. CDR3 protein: CASSLPAGVGQPQHF. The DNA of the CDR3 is TGTGCCAGCAGTTTACCGGCAGGGGTTGGGCAGCCCCAGCATTTT.

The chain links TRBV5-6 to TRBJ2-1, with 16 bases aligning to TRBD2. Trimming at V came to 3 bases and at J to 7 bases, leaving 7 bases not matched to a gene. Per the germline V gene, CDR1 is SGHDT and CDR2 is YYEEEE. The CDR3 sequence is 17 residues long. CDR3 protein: CASSSQGLAGGRNEQFF. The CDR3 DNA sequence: TGTGCCAGCAGCTCCCAGGGACTAGCGGGAGGGCGGAATGAGCAGTTCTTC.

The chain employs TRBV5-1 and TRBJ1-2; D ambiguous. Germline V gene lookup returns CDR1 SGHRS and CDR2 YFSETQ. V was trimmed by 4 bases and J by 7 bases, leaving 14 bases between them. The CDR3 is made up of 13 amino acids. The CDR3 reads CASSPTRAGGYTF. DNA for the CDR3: TGCGCCAGCAGCCCGACTAGGGCGGGTGGCTACACCTTC.

CDR3 loop: CATSGLAGGGANVLTF. DNA of the CDR3: TGTGCCACCAGCGGACTAGCGGGAGGGGGGGCCAACGTCCTGACTTTC. The chain joins TRBV15 to TRBJ2-6; 15 bases align to TRBD2. The CDR3 covers 16 residues. From germline, CDR1 is LNHNV and CDR2 YYDKDF (reference sequence). The V gene end was trimmed by 5 bases and the J gene end by 4 bases; junction bases not matched to a gene: 0.

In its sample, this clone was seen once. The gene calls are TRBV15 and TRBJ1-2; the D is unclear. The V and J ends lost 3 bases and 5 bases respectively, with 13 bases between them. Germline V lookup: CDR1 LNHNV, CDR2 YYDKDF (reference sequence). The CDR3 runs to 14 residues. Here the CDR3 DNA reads TGTGCCACCAGCAGCCAAGGACTTACTTATGGCTACACCTTC. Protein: CATSSQGLTYGYTF.

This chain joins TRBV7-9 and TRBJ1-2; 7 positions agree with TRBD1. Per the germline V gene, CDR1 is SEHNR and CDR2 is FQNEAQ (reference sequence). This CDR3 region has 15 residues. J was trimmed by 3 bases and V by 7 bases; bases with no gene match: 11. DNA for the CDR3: TGTGCCAGCAACCCTAAGGGGGCAGGGGACTATGGCTACACCTTC. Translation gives CASNPKGAGDYGYTF.

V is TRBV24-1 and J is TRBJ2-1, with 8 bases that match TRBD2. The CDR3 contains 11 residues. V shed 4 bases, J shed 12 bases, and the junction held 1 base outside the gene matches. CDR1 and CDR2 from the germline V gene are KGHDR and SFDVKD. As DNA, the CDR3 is TGTGCCACCAGTGAAGGGACTAGGCAGTTCTTC. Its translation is CATSEGTRQFF.

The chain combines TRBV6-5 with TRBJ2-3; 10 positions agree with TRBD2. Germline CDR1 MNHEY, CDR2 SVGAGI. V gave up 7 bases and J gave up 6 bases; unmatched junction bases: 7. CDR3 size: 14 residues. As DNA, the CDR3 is TGTGCCAGCAACCCGGGACTAGCGAAGGATACGCAGTATTTT. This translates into CASNPGLAKDTQYF.

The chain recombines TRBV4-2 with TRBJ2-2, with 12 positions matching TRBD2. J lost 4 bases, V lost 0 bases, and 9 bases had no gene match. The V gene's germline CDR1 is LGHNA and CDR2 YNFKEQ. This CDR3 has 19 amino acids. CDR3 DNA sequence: TGTGCCAGCAGCCAAGAGGCTCGCTCTAGCGGGGGGGTCACCGGGGAGCTGTTTTTT. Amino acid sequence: CASSQEARSSGGVTGELFF.

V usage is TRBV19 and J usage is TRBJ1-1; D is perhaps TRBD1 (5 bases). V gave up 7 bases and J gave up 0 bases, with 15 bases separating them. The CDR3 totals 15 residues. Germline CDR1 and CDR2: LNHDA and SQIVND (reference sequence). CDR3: CASKSVGGVNTEAFF. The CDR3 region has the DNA TGTGCCAGTAAGTCCGTTGGGGGGGTGAACACTGAAGCTTTCTTT.

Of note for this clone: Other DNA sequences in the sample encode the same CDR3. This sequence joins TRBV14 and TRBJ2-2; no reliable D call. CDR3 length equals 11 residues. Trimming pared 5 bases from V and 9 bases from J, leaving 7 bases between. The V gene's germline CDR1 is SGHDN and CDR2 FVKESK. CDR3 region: CASSSRRELFF. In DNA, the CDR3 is TGTGCCAGCAGCTCGCGGCGGGAGCTGTTTTTT.

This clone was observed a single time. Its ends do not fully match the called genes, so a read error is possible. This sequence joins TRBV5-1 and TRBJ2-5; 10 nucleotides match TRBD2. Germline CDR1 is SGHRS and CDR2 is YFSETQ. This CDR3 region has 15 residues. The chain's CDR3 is CASSLGGTSGDPRYF. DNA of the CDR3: TGTGCCAGCAGCTTGGGTGGTACTAGCGGGGACCCTCGGTACTTC.

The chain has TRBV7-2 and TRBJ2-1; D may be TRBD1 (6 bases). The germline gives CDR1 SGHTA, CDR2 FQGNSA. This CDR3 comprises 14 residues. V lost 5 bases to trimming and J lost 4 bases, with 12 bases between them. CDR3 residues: CASSPGQSYNEQFF. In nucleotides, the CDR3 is TGTGCCAGCAGCCCCGGACAGTCATACAATGAGCAGTTCTTC.

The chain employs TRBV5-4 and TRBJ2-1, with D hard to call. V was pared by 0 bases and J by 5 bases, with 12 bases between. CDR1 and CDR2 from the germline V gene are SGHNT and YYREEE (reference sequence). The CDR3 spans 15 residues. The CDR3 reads CASSLDPGYNNEQFF. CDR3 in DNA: TGTGCCAGCAGCTTGGATCCAGGTTATAACAATGAGCAGTTCTTC.

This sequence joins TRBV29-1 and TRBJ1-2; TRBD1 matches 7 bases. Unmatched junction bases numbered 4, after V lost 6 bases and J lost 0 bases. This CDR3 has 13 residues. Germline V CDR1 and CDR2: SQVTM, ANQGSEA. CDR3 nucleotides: TGCAGCGTCTGGACAGGAGCTAACTATGGCTACACCTTC. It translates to CSVWTGANYGYTF.

CDR3 sequence: CASSLDEADLEAFF. In DNA, the CDR3 is TGTGCCAGCAGCTTGGACGAGGCGGATCTTGAAGCTTTCTTT. The chain joins TRBV5-4 to TRBJ1-1, with unresolved D. V was pared by 0 bases and J by 7 bases, with 13 bases between. This CDR3 contains 14 residues. Germline values: CDR1 SGHNT, CDR2 YYREEE (reference sequence).

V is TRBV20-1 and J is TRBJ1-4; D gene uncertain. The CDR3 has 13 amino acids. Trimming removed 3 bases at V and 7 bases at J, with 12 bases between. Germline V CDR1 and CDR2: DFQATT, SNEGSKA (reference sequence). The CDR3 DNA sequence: TGCAGTGCTAGTCCTACCGGGATTGAAAAACTGTTTTTT. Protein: CSASPTGIEKLFF.

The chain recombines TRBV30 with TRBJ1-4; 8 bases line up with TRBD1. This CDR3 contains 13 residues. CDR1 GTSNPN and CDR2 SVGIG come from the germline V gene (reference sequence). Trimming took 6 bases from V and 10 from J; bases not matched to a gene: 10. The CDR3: CACRYQGAVKLFF. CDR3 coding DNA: TGTGCCTGCCGTTATCAGGGGGCGGTAAAACTGTTTTTT.